The T cell receptor (beta chain) described here comes from a study of Ad26.COV2.S vaccination and SARS-CoV-2 variants. On the study more broadly: Sample donor was a member of the COV1001 Ad26.COV2.S trial arm.

Germline CDR1 is SQVTM and CDR2 is ANQGSEA. Trimming shortened V by 6 bases and J by 5 bases, and 19 bases separated the two germline ends. The CDR3 consists of 14 residues. The method was immunoSEQ multiplex PCR; TCRdb's version includes in-frame clones alone and lacks a portion of them. This table has about half a million clones, approximately 90% appearing once. Treatment specified: around 19 received Ad26.COV2.S at low or high dose, single or two shots; roughly five received placebo; per-sample allocation not given. It was on day 63 after the first vaccine or placebo injection that samples were taken.

The material sequenced was peripheral blood, taken in a trial of Ad26.COV2.S vaccine versus placebo. This sequence was found in a person between 18 and 59 years old who received the Ad26.COV2.S COVID-19 vaccine or a placebo. J is TRBJ1-1 and V is TRBV29-1, with D perhaps TRBD1 (5 bases). CDR3: CSVRDGGTSTEAFF. In DNA form, the CDR3 reads TGCAGCGTCCGAGATGGCGGGACCTCGACTGAAGCTTTCTTT.